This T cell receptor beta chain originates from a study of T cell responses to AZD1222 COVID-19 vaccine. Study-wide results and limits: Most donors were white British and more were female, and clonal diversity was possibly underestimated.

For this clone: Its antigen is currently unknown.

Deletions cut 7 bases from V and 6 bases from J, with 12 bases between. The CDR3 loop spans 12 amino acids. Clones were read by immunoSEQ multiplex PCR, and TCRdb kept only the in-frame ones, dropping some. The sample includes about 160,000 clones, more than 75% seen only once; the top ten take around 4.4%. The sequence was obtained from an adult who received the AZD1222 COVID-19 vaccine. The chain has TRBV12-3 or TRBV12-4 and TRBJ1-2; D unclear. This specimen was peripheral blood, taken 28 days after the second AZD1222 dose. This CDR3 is CASTPGLHGYTF. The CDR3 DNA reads TGTGCCAGCACGCCCGGATTACATGGCTACACCTTC.